This TCR beta chain was sequenced for a study of CD8 T cells in Susac syndrome. RNA in amounts of 0.5 to 1 ug was reverse transcribed with random hexamers. An immunoSEQ multiplex PCR amplified TCR beta CDR3 over 54 Vbeta and 13 Jbeta. A single record per CDR3 protein comes from TCRdb applying MiXCR to the immunoSEQ multiplex PCR reads. Here the sample spans under 200,000 distinct CDR3 sequences, 91% being singletons. The study, taken as a whole, reports: The CD4+ T cell repertoire of patients with Susac syndrome showed no detectable clonal expansion.

On this clonotype itself: Its antigen remains unidentified.

Between the trimmed V and J ends, which lost 4 bases and 2 bases, there was a span of 12 bases. The CDR3 is 16 amino acids. The germline CDR1 and CDR2 sequences are LGHDT and YNNKEL (reference sequence). Blood CD8+ and CD4+ T cells underwent high-throughput TCR beta sequencing. Bulk CD8+ and CD4+ cells came from magnetic negative isolation; CD8+ TEMRA by FACS. The chain employs TRBV3-1 and TRBJ2-6; a possible D gene is TRBD1 (5 bases). The clonotype was recovered from a human donor with Susac syndrome. The source material was CD4+ T cells from PBMCs. The DNA of the CDR3 is TGTGCCAGCAGCCCCTCAGGGCTGGCTGGGGCCAACGTCCTGACTTTC. Its translation: CASSPSGLAGANVLTF. The whole variable domain, filled in from reference TRBV3-1 and TRBJ2-6, reads DTAVSQTPKYLVTQMGNDKSIKCEQNLGHDTMYWYKQDSKKFLKIMFSYNNKELIINETVPNRFSPKSPDKAHLNLHINSLELGDSAVYFCASSPSGLAGANVLTFGAGSRLTVL.